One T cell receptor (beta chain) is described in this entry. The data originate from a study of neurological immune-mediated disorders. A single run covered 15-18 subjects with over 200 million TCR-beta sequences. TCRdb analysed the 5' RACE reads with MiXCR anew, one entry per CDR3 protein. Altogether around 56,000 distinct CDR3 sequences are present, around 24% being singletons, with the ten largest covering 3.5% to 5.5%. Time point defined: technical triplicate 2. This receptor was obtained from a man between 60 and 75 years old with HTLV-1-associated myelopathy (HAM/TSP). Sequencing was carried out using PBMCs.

The CDR3 bases are TGCAGTGCTAGCCCCGACAGGCCCCAAGAGACCCAGTACTTC. Translation: CSASPDRPQETQYF. The genes are TRBV20-1 and TRBJ2-5; a weak D match, TRBD1 (6 bases). Germline CDR1 DFQATT, CDR2 SNEGSKA (reference sequence). Between the trimmed V and J ends, which lost 3 bases and 1 base, there was a span of 12 bases. This CDR3 spans 14 amino acids.